This T cell receptor beta chain was retrieved from a study of blood T cell repertoires in COVID-19 (dated by TCRdb to the early 2020s). Study-wide context: Samples covering the acute and convalescent phases of COVID-19 were provided by collaborators in the United States, Italy and Spain. The material from the prospective study consisted of cDNA or gDNA derived from T cells, B-cell-depleted T cells, or PBMCs. The dataset comprised deeply sampled blood TCRbeta repertoires from subjects exposed to, actively infected with, or recovered from COVID-19. The repertoires were released in a freely available public database meant as a resource for research on the immune response to SARS-CoV-2. Samples came from the ongoing ImmuneRACE study (first 160 participants) plus 1,254 subjects from 6 global collaborators. The sample metadata nearly always contained a de-identified subject ID, COVID-19 status, age in years and sex. Where HLA class I and class II types were available, the types were taken from metadata supplied by the sample provider, not from assay-based typing.

The study at large found these results: The amount of clinical and demographic metadata varied by source and participant and was provided uncurated.

The immunoSEQ Assay, a bias-controlled multiplex PCR, was used to amplify TCRbeta CDR3 regions from genomic DNA. In the original analysis: Within the assay, amplification of reference gene primers was used to estimate how many nucleated cells each sample contained. To quantify the absolute abundance of each unique TCRbeta CDR3 rearrangement, sequence reads were collapsed and filtered. Productive Simpson clonality was computed per sample as the square root of Simpson's diversity index over productive rearrangements. The clones in this table, taken by TCRdb from immuneACCESS, are in-frame only. Not every clone is retained; where verified, under half of the shortfall comes from an unresolved V gene, and the cause of the rest is unknown. V and J calls and clone size are given by that table; D and trimming were obtained from the DNA. This sample holds around 260,000 clones; about four fifths were observed only once. Approximately 9% of the sample is held by the ten biggest clonotypes.

A note on this clone: Its antigen specificity is not known. Base quality data are lacking; no much larger clone is found one base away.

From V the trimming removes 10 bases and from J it removes 11 bases, while the gene matches leave 10 bases of the junction unaccounted for. There are 13 amino acids in the CDR3, from cysteine to phenylalanine inclusive. CDR3 DNA is the only sequence kept; it has 39 bases, read in frame from the first base. For CDR1 and CDR2, the germline V gene lists MDHEN and SYDVKM. A second Seattle source provided samples from volunteer blood donors who had recovered from COVID-19. Whole blood was collected in K2EDTA tubes by collaborating institutions according to the institutions' own protocols. For TCRbeta analysis, collaborators shipped samples in one of three forms: frozen whole blood, isolated PBMCs, or DNA extracted from either of those sample types.

The receptor comes from a woman in her 50s who had recovered from COVID-19. The sequenced sample consisted of peripheral blood. Recombination linked TRBV28 to TRBJ2-7, and TRBD2 matches 14 of the central bases. The nucleotide sequence reads as follows: TGTGCCATACAAGGGACTAGCGGGAGAAGAAAGTACTTC. This encodes CAIQGTSGRRKYF.